Listed below are T cell receptor beta chains from one sample, sequenced in a study of blood T cell repertoires in COVID-19. Produced via immunoSEQ multiplex PCR; TCRdb's table is partial and in-frame only. The sample includes about 270,000 clones, approximately 90% of them seen just once. The sample consisted of PBMCs or T cells enriched from blood (not recorded which). Receptor source: a woman aged 25 to 39 with acute COVID-19. Both conserved end residues are part of each CDR3. D genes are given only for firm matches. A clone size is listed for some rows: how often the clone was seen (once, few, many), or a class if it is expanded.

CDR3aa: CASSHQQGNGYTF
CDR3nt: TGTGCCAGCAGCCATCAACAGGGGAATGGCTACACCTTC
abundance: NA
d_gene: TRBD1
j_gene: TRBJ1-2
v_gene: TRBV5-4

CDR3aa: CATSRKTSGRKNEQFF
CDR3nt: TGTGCCACCAGCAGAAAAACTAGCGGGAGGAAAAATGAGCAGTTCTTC
abundance: NA
d_gene: TRBD2
j_gene: TRBJ2-1
v_gene: TRBV15

CDR3aa: CASSSTGTSGNTIYF
CDR3nt: TGTGCCAGCAGTTCGACAGGGACCTCTGGAAACACCATATATTTT
abundance: NA
d_gene: TRBD1
j_gene: TRBJ1-3
v_gene: TRBV28

CDR3aa: CSLSPSSYNEQFF
CDR3nt: TGCAGCCTTAGCCCGAGCTCCTACAATGAGCAGTTCTTC
abundance: NA
d_gene: NA
j_gene: TRBJ2-1
v_gene: TRBV29-1

CDR3aa: CASSPGLAGNDEQFF
CDR3nt: TGCGCCAGCAGCCCTGGACTAGCGGGGAACGATGAGCAGTTCTTC
abundance: NA
d_gene: TRBD2
j_gene: TRBJ2-1
v_gene: TRBV5-1

CDR3aa: CASSLSRAYTDTQYF
CDR3nt: TGTGCCAGCAGTTTGTCGCGGGCCTACACAGATACGCAGTATTTT
abundance: NA
d_gene: NA
j_gene: TRBJ2-3
v_gene: TRBV28

CDR3aa: CAISGGQGNSPLHF
CDR3nt: TGTGCCATCAGTGGGGGACAGGGAAATTCACCCCTCCACTTT
abundance: NA
d_gene: TRBD1
j_gene: TRBJ1-6
v_gene: TRBV10-3

CDR3aa: CASSSVANGNTIYF
CDR3nt: TGTGCCAGCAGTTCGGTTGCCAATGGAAACACCATATATTTT
abundance: NA
d_gene: NA
j_gene: TRBJ1-3
v_gene: TRBV28

CDR3aa: CAISEAYEQYF
CDR3nt: TGTGCCATCAGTGAAGCTTACGAGCAGTACTTC
abundance: once
d_gene: NA
j_gene: TRBJ2-7
v_gene: TRBV10-3

CDR3aa: CASGREEHTGELFF
CDR3nt: TGTGCCAGCGGGAGGGAGGAGCACACCGGGGAGCTGTTTTTT
abundance: few
d_gene: TRBD2
j_gene: TRBJ2-2
v_gene: TRBV7-6

CDR3aa: CASTDRSSYNSPLHF
CDR3nt: TGTGCCAGTACGGACAGAAGCTCCTATAATTCACCCCTCCACTTT
abundance: once
d_gene: NA
j_gene: TRBJ1-6
v_gene: TRBV19

CDR3aa: CATSDPGTGAVEQFF
CDR3nt: TGTGCCACCAGTGATCCCGGGACAGGGGCTGTTGAGCAGTTCTTC
abundance: NA
d_gene: TRBD1
j_gene: TRBJ2-1
v_gene: TRBV24-1